Each of the 29 T cell receptor beta chains below was sequenced from the same sample in a study of blood T cells in healthy people across ages. Alongside a J-beta primer mix, a sample-barcoded 5' primer served in a second PCR lasting about 7 to 11 cycles. TCRdb analysed the 5' RACE reads with MiXCR anew, one entry per CDR3 protein. The sample consists of roughly 1,300,000 distinct CDR3 sequences, 45% to 70% of them appearing once. Sequenced input: blood. The receptor source for this set is a man aged 18 to 30 in good health.

V gene TRBV28 combines with J gene TRBJ1-2; D perhaps matches TRBD1 (5 bases). Between the trimmed V and J ends, which lost 5 bases and 7 bases, there was a span of 11 bases. The germline CDR1 and CDR2 sequences are MDHEN and SYDVKM. The CDR3 has 12 amino acids. CDR3 coding DNA: TGTGCCAGCAGTGGGACCACGGCTGGCTACACCTTC. This gives the protein CASSGTTAGYTF.

This chain connects TRBV7-9 to TRBJ2-6, with D unclear. CDR1 and CDR2 (germline): SEHNR, FQNEAQ (reference sequence). V shed 8 bases and J shed 1 base, with 9 bases lying between them. This CDR3 contains 14 residues. The CDR3 coding sequence is TGTGCCAGCGACGTAGGGTCTGGGGCCAACGTCCTGACTTTC. This sequence encodes CASDVGSGANVLTF.

This clonotype has just a few counts. The chain employs TRBV4-1 and TRBJ2-3; TRBD1 or TRBD2 may be the D gene (5 bases each). V was clipped by 0 bases and J by 2 bases, with 15 bases between them. CDR3 length equals 17 residues. Germline assignment: CDR1 MGHRA and CDR2 YSYEKL. CDR3 coding DNA: TGCGCCAGCAGCCAAGATCAGGGCGGGTCCGCCACAGATACGCAGTATTTT. Translating it yields CASSQDQGGSATDTQYF.

The chain couples TRBV20-1 to TRBJ2-7, with no clear D. Germline V gene data show CDR1 as DFQATT and CDR2 as SNEGSKA (reference sequence). CDR3 length: 12 residues. The V and J ends lost 3 bases and 7 bases respectively, with 13 bases between them. The CDR3 region is CSARKRSWEQYF. As DNA, the CDR3 is TGCAGTGCTAGGAAAAGGTCGTGGGAGCAGTACTTC.

Only a few counts were recorded for this clonotype. The rearrangement joins TRBV29-1 to TRBJ2-7; tentatively, D is TRBD2 (5 bases). The CDR3 contains 12 residues. CDR1 is SQVTM and CDR2 is ANQGSEA in the germline V gene. V lost 5 bases and J lost 3, with 11 bases in between. The CDR3 region is CSVSGLYYEQYF. The CDR3 DNA reads as TGCAGCGTTAGCGGACTCTACTACGAGCAGTACTTC.

Concerning this clonotype itself: The junction departs from germline at one end; a sequencing error may be responsible. The chain recombines TRBV2 with TRBJ2-2; 8 positions match TRBD2. Germline CDR1 SNHLY, CDR2 FYNNEI. The CDR3 spans 15 residues. CDR3 nucleotides: TGTGCCAGCAGGCGGAGCGGGGGTAACACCAGGGAGCTGTTTTTT. It codes for CASRRSGGNTRELFF.

A remark on this clonotype: Mismatch with germline at one junction end may stem from a read error. V gene TRBV27 combines with J gene TRBJ2-4; 8 bases line up with TRBD2. Germline CDR1 and CDR2: MNHEY and SMNVEV (reference sequence). The CDR3 length is 16 residues. The CDR3 here is CACSVGGGATKNIQYF. The CDR3, as DNA: TGTGCCTGCAGTGTCGGGGGGGGGGCGACCAAAAACATTCAGTACTTC.

The genes are TRBV6-6 and TRBJ2-5; TRBD1 matches at 9 bases. Germline loops: CDR1 MNHNY, CDR2 SVGAGI (reference sequence). The CDR3 has 16 residues. The V segment lost 2 bases and the J segment 5 bases; nucleotides outside the gene matches: 9. The CDR3 nucleotides are TGTGCCAGCAGTTACACGGGGACAGGGCCCGGCGAGACCCAGTACTTC. Encoded protein: CASSYTGTGPGETQYF.

The chain carries TRBV7-9 and TRBJ2-7, with 9 positions matching TRBD2. Germline trimming cut 5 bases from V and 5 bases from J; bases unmatched to any gene: 7. Germline-derived CDR1 and CDR2 are SEHNR and FQNEAQ (reference sequence). The length of the CDR3 is 14 residues. The CDR3 spells CASSPGLAKDEQYF. The DNA of the CDR3 is TGTGCCAGCAGCCCCGGACTAGCGAAGGACGAGCAGTACTTC. Combining the CDR3 with reference TRBV7-9 and TRBJ2-7 gives the whole variable domain DTGVSQNPRHKITKRGQNVTFRCDPISEHNRLYWYRQTLGQGPEFLTYFQNEAQLEKSRLLSDRFSAERPKGSFSTLEIQRTEQGDSAMYLCASSPGLAKDEQYFGPGTRLTVT.

The chain joins TRBV9 to TRBJ2-7; TRBD1 might be the D (6 bases). Germline assignment: CDR1 SGDLS and CDR2 YYNGEE. V was shortened by 0 bases and J by 0 bases, with 13 bases between the two germline ends. CDR3 length equals 16 residues. CDR3 protein: CASSVAQWDNSYEQYF. CDR3 coding DNA: TGTGCCAGCAGCGTAGCCCAGTGGGACAACTCCTACGAGCAGTACTTC.

The rearrangement uses TRBV18 and TRBJ2-3; D perhaps matches TRBD1 (6 bases). Germline V gene lookup returns CDR1 KGHSH and CDR2 LQKENI. V lost 0 bases and J 7 bases, leaving 20 bases between the germline ends. CDR3 length equals 17 residues. The CDR3 sequence is CASSPPRGGEYKYTQYF. The CDR3 DNA is TGTGCCAGCTCACCACCAAGAGGGGGAGAGTATAAATATACGCAGTATTTT.

The chain is built from TRBV9 and TRBJ2-1; no clear D. The CDR3 spans 11 residues. The germline V gene encodes CDR1 SGDLS and CDR2 YYNGEE. V was shortened by 3 bases and J by 9 bases, with 7 bases between the two germline ends. This CDR3 reads CASSAHSEQFF. The CDR3 DNA reads as TGTGCCAGCAGCGCGCATAGTGAGCAGTTCTTC.

In its sample, this clonotype was seen many times. This chain connects TRBV4-2 to TRBJ1-2; D ambiguous. The CDR3 is 13 residues long. V was shortened by 2 bases and J by 3 bases, with 7 bases between the two germline ends. The germline CDR1 and CDR2 sequences are LGHNA and YNFKEQ. The CDR3 spells CASSQNGDYGYTF. CDR3 in DNA: TGTGCCAGCAGCCAAAACGGCGACTATGGCTACACCTTC.

This clonotype has only a few counts. The rearrangement links TRBV4-1 to TRBJ2-4; no firm D call. TRBJ2-7 matches the DNA end more closely, so the J call is doubtful. Germline V gene lookup returns CDR1 MGHRA and CDR2 YSYEKL. This CDR3 is 14 amino acids long. DNA of the CDR3: TGCGCCAGCAGCCAAGATCCCACAGCCTACGAGCAGTACTTC. As protein: CASSQDPTAYEQYF.

This chain joins TRBV6-1 and TRBJ1-2; D uncertain. Trimming left V 5 bases short and J 6 bases short, with 22 bases between. CDR1 is MNHNS, CDR2 SASEGT, per germline. The CDR3 is made up of 16 amino acids. The CDR3 is CASSTRSVGPANGYTF. The CDR3 DNA reads TGTGCCAGCAGTACACGATCAGTAGGACCTGCAAATGGCTACACCTTC.

V gene TRBV7-2 combines with J gene TRBJ2-1; tentatively, D is TRBD1 (5 bases). The assigned J gene may be wrong: the sequence end matches TRBJ2-7 better. This CDR3 is built from 16 residues. Germline values: CDR1 SGHTA, CDR2 FQGNSA. For the CDR3, the DNA is TGTGCCAGCAGCTCCAAGTTCCCGACAGTCGCCTACGAGCAGTACTTC. Translation: CASSSKFPTVAYEQYF.

The chain uses TRBV4-1 and TRBJ2-5; a possible D gene is TRBD1 (6 bases). The assigned J gene may be wrong: the sequence end matches TRBJ2-7 better. Germline assignment: CDR1 MGHRA and CDR2 YSYEKL. This CDR3 contains 14 residues. CDR3 DNA sequence: TGCGCCAGCAGCCAAGAAAACAGGGATTACGAGCAGTACTTC. Translated: CASSQENRDYEQYF.

The chain couples TRBV7-2 to TRBJ2-2; maybe TRBD2 (6 bases). This CDR3 comprises 18 residues. The germline V gene encodes CDR1 SGHTA and CDR2 FQGNSA. V lost 5 bases to trimming and J lost 1 base, with 20 bases between them. CDR3 bases: TGTGCCAGCAGCATCACCCAATTGGGGGGATTGAACACCGGGGAGCTGTTTTTT. Encoded protein: CASSITQLGGLNTGELFF.

This clonotype occurred a few times. This sequence joins TRBV20-1 and TRBJ2-3; TRBD1 matches at 7 bases. V was clipped by 0 bases and J by 1 base; unmatched bases: 4. The CDR3 has 15 amino acids. The germline V gene has CDR1 DFQATT and CDR2 SNEGSKA (reference sequence). CDR3 in DNA: TGCAGTGCTAGAGAGGGGACAGCTCGCACAGATACGCAGTATTTT. Amino acid sequence: CSAREGTARTDTQYF.

The chain has TRBV20-1 and TRBJ2-1, with D possibly being TRBD2 (6 bases). The V and J ends lost 6 bases and 5 bases respectively, with 14 bases between them. There are 13 residues in the CDR3. From germline, CDR1 is DFQATT and CDR2 SNEGSKA (reference sequence). The CDR3 sequence is CSAAPAGNNEQFF. The DNA for the CDR3 is TGCAGTGCCGCCCCGGCGGGGAACAATGAGCAGTTCTTC.

This clonotype was picked up a small number of times. The rearrangement links TRBV6-5 to TRBJ2-5; D call uncertain. The CDR3 spans 13 residues. V was trimmed by 8 bases and J by 5 bases, leaving 15 bases between them. Germline V lookup: CDR1 MNHEY, CDR2 SVGAGI. For the CDR3, the DNA is TGTGCCAGCTCACCGTCTTGGCTTGAGACCCAGTACTTC. Translating it yields CASSPSWLETQYF.

In its sample, this clonotype was seen a few times. The chain joins TRBV29-1 to TRBJ1-2; D is undetermined. The CDR3 runs 12 residues. V gave up 4 bases and J gave up 3 bases, with 9 bases separating them. CDR1 and CDR2 (germline): SQVTM, ANQGSEA. The CDR3 loop is CSVGAYDYGYTF. CDR3 DNA sequence: TGCAGCGTTGGCGCCTACGACTATGGCTACACCTTC.

The chain couples TRBV15 to TRBJ2-1, with D tentatively TRBD1 (6 bases). Germline CDR1 and CDR2: LNHNV and YYDKDF (reference sequence). CDR3 length: 14 amino acids. The V and J ends lost 3 bases and 4 bases respectively, with 10 bases between them. The CDR3 loop is CATSSWTEYNEQFF. Written as DNA, the CDR3 is TGTGCCACCAGCAGTTGGACAGAATACAATGAGCAGTTCTTC.

This chain connects TRBV29-1 to TRBJ2-5; D gene unclear. Trimming removed 1 base from V and 1 base from J, with 7 bases in between. The CDR3 contains 13 residues. Germline V CDR1 and CDR2: SQVTM, ANQGSEA. The CDR3 bases are TGCAGCGTTGAAGGGGCAGCCCAAGAGACCCAGTACTTC. This translates into CSVEGAAQETQYF.

The chain has TRBV6-2 or TRBV6-3 and TRBJ2-1, with a possible D match to TRBD1 (5 bases). The CDR3 covers 14 residues. The V end lost 2 bases, the J end lost 6 bases, and 11 bases lay between the germline ends. In germline, CDR1 is MNHEY, CDR2 SVGEGT. CDR3 residues: CASSYGQGRNEQFF. The CDR3 DNA reads TGTGCCAGCAGTTACGGGCAGGGCCGCAATGAGCAGTTCTTC.

In DNA form, the CDR3 reads TGCAGCGCCAGACTTATAGGGCCCGTGGCCCAGTACTTC. Encoded protein: CSARLIGPVAQYF. This chain uses TRBV29-1 with TRBJ2-5, with no clear D. Germline CDR1 and CDR2: SQVTM and ANQGSEA. Deletions cut 7 bases from V and 9 bases from J, with 21 bases between. This CDR3 is built from 13 residues.

This clonotype was counted a single time. V gene TRBV18 combines with J gene TRBJ2-5; no clear D gene. The length of the CDR3 is 14 residues. The ends were cut back, 0 bases at V and 2 bases at J, with 7 bases in the middle. Germline V CDR1 and CDR2: KGHSH, LQKENI. CDR3 region: CASSPPLGQETQYF. CDR3 bases: TGTGCCAGCTCACCACCTTTGGGTCAAGAGACCCAGTACTTC.

This chain joins TRBV4-2 and TRBJ2-7; 14 bases align to TRBD2. Germline V gives CDR1 LGHNA, CDR2 YNFKEQ. The CDR3 length is 15 residues. V lost 4 bases to trimming and J lost 10 bases; unmatched junction nucleotides: 9. CDR3 sequence reads: CASSPGLAGDGTQYF. The CDR3, as DNA: TGTGCCAGCAGCCCGGGACTAGCGGGAGATGGAACCCAGTACTTC.

This clonotype was recorded a few times. This chain joins TRBV4-3 and TRBJ2-7; tentative D call: TRBD1 (6 bases). CDR1 is LGHNA and CDR2 is YSLEER in the germline V gene. Trimming pared 0 bases from V and 0 bases from J, leaving 9 bases between. This CDR3 comprises 15 residues. CDR3: CASSQDPGASYEQYF. In nucleotides, the CDR3 is TGCGCCAGCAGCCAAGACCCAGGGGCCTCCTACGAGCAGTACTTC.